Each of the 8 T cell receptor beta chains below was sequenced from the same sample in a study of cytomegalovirus exposure and HLA in healthy donors. The PCR used 60 Vbeta and 13 Jbeta primers. Profiled with immunoSEQ multiplex PCR; TCRdb holds only in-frame clones, not every one. Among around 140,000 clones listed, around 77% were seen once. The source material was PBMCs. The source is a woman aged 60 to 75 in good health and CMV-seronegative.

This clone occurred once. The chain carries TRBV5-1 and TRBJ2-1, with unresolved D. Trimming took 0 bases from V and 4 from J, leaving 8 bases between them. CDR1 is SGHRS, CDR2 YFSETQ, per germline. This CDR3 is built from 14 residues. In DNA, the CDR3 is TGCGCCAGCAGCTTGGGCGGCCTATACAATGAGCAGTTCTTC. As protein: CASSLGGLYNEQFF.

This clone occurred a few times. In DNA, the CDR3 is TGTGCCAGCAGTTCCCCAAAGAGACAGGGAACCTATGGCTACACCTTC. Amino acids: CASSSPKRQGTYGYTF. V gene TRBV28 combines with J gene TRBJ1-2; 7 positions agree with TRBD1. The CDR3 sequence is 16 residues long. Looked up from germline, CDR1 is MDHEN and CDR2 is SYDVKM. With 4 bases clipped from V and 4 bases from J, the junction kept 12 bases outside the gene matches.

The chain joins TRBV5-6 to TRBJ2-2; no clear D. This CDR3 comprises 14 residues. Germline CDR1 and CDR2: SGHDT and YYEEEE. V lost 2 bases, J lost 6 bases, and 11 bases lay in between. The CDR3 DNA reads TGTGCCAGCAGCTTCTTAAATAGTCCCGGGGAGCTGTTTTTT. It translates to CASSFLNSPGELFF.

The V call is TRBV28, the J call TRBJ2-3; D uncertain. The V and J ends lost 6 bases and 0 bases respectively, with 16 bases between them. The germline gives CDR1 MDHEN, CDR2 SYDVKM. This CDR3 is built from 16 residues. The CDR3 reads CASREPGGESTDTQYF. In DNA form, the CDR3 reads TGTGCCAGCAGGGAACCCGGTGGAGAAAGCACAGATACGCAGTATTTT.

This clone was seen only a few times. Other DNA sequences in this sample translate to the same CDR3. This chain links TRBV27 with TRBJ1-2; maybe TRBD1 (5 bases). The germline V gene has CDR1 MNHEY and CDR2 SMNVEV (reference sequence). The CDR3 runs to 13 residues. Trimming cost V 3 bases and J 2 bases, with 7 bases left between them. The CDR3 DNA reads TGTGCCAGCAGTTTTCGGGGGAACTATGGCTACACCTTC. Protein product: CASSFRGNYGYTF.

V usage is TRBV7-9 and J usage is TRBJ1-2; D gene unclear. Trimming took off 2 bases at V and 1 base at J, with 2 bases between the two ends. CDR3 length: 12 residues. Germline CDR1 SEHNR, CDR2 FQNEAQ (reference sequence). CDR3 nucleotides: TGTGCCAGCAGCTTACTTAACTATGGCTACACCTTC. Translated: CASSLLNYGYTF. The variable domain in full, with the rest retrieved from reference TRBV7-9 and TRBJ1-2, is DTGVSQNPRHKITKRGQNVTFRCDPISEHNRLYWYRQTLGQGPEFLTYFQNEAQLEKSRLLSDRFSAERPKGSFSTLEIQRTEQGDSAMYLCASSLLNYGYTFGSGTRLTVV.

This rearrangement joins TRBV5-1 to TRBJ2-1; 11 bases align to TRBD2. V shed 4 bases, J shed 3 bases, and the junction held 6 bases outside the gene matches. The CDR3 length is 16 residues. Germline V gene sequence: CDR1 SGHRS, CDR2 YFSETQ. This CDR3 is CASSEFSGGGYNEQFF. CDR3 nucleotides: TGCGCCAGCAGCGAATTTAGCGGGGGGGGCTACAATGAGCAGTTCTTC.

The chain combines TRBV6-5 with TRBJ1-2; 7 bases map to TRBD1. The V gene's germline CDR1 is MNHEY and CDR2 SVGAGI. This CDR3 contains 14 residues. The V gene end was trimmed by 6 bases and the J gene end by 2 bases; junction bases not matched to a gene: 6. The CDR3 DNA is TGTGCCAGCAGCTTCTACAGGGGAAACTATGGCTACACCTTC. Its translation: CASSFYRGNYGYTF.